The 17 T cell receptor beta chains in this list originate from one sample, sequenced in a study of early T cells in non-severe SARS-CoV-2 infection. In TCRdb, the 5' RACE reads were re-called with MiXCR into one record per CDR3 protein. The profile shows approximately 97,000 distinct CDR3 sequences, more than 9.5% of them singletons. The sequencing here drew on whole blood, taken at baseline. These receptors came from an adult who was a healthcare worker with PCR-confirmed SARS-CoV-2 infection or an uninfected control (not recorded which).

The chain recombines TRBV7-2 with TRBJ1-4; 7 bases line up with TRBD1. The CDR3 runs to 17 residues. CDR1 is SGHTA, CDR2 FQGNSA, per germline. V shed 1 base and J 1 base; nucleotides not matched to a gene: 6. CDR3 region: CASSLDPGGITNEKLFF. CDR3 DNA: TGTGCCAGCAGCTTAGACCCAGGGGGTATAACTAATGAAAAACTGTTTTTT. The variable domain in full, completed from reference TRBV7-2 and TRBJ1-4, reads GAGVSQSPSNKVTEKGKDVELRCDPISGHTALYWYRQSLGQGLEFLIYFQGNSAPDKSGLPSDRFSAERTGGSVSTLTIQRTQQEDSAVYLCASSLDPGGITNEKLFFGSGTQLSVL.

The chain couples TRBV29-1 to TRBJ1-1; unclear D gene. The CDR3 has 11 amino acids. The V end lost 7 bases, the J end lost 0 bases, and 6 bases lay between the germline ends. Germline V gene lookup returns CDR1 SQVTM and CDR2 ANQGSEA. CDR3 loop: CSGELNTEAFF. The CDR3 DNA sequence: TGCAGCGGCGAGTTGAACACTGAAGCTTTCTTT.

This clonotype showed up many times. The chain recombines TRBV5-1 with TRBJ1-1, with 11 positions matching TRBD1. V gave up 0 bases and J gave up 13 bases; unmatched junction bases: 5. This CDR3 has 13 residues. Germline V lookup: CDR1 SGHRS, CDR2 YFSETQ. CDR3 DNA sequence: TGCGCCAGCAGCTTGGGTATGGGACAGGGGGTTTTCTTT. It is translated as CASSLGMGQGVFF. Drawing the rest from reference TRBV5-1 and TRBJ1-1, the complete variable domain is KAGVTQTPRYLIKTRGQQVTLSCSPISGHRSVSWYQQTPGQGLQFLFEYFSETQRNKGNFPGRFSGRQFSNSRSEMNVSTLELGDSALYLCASSLGMGQGVFFGQGTRLTVV.

At least ten counts were recorded for this clonotype. V usage is TRBV7-6 and J usage is TRBJ2-1; 12 nucleotides align to TRBD2. Germline V CDR1 and CDR2: SGHVS, FNYEAQ. The CDR3 extends over 18 amino acids. V shed 0 bases and J 1 base; nucleotides not matched to a gene: 4. The CDR3 DNA sequence: TGTGCCAGCAGCTTAGCGCCCCTAGCGGGAGGGTCCTACAATGAGCAGTTCTTC. This encodes CASSLAPLAGGSYNEQFF.

This clonotype was found a few times. The chain has TRBV6-2 or TRBV6-3 and TRBJ2-7; D not resolved. V was cut by 4 bases and J by 6 bases, with 7 bases left in between. The length of the CDR3 is 11 residues. Germline CDR1 MNHEY, CDR2 SVGEGT. The chain's CDR3 is CASSSSSEQYF. DNA of the CDR3: TGTGCCAGCAGTTCCAGTTCCGAGCAGTACTTC.

This clonotype was found a few times. The gene calls are TRBV5-1 and TRBJ1-1, with no clear D. V was shortened by 5 bases and J by 0 bases, with 8 bases between the two germline ends. CDR3 length equals 13 residues. Germline loops: CDR1 SGHRS, CDR2 YFSETQ. The CDR3, as DNA: TGCGCCAGCAGTTATTATTTGAACACTGAAGCTTTCTTT. This gives the protein CASSYYLNTEAFF.

This clonotype was counted many times. The rearrangement uses TRBV6-1 and TRBJ1-6; 8 bases fit TRBD1. Germline CDR1 reads MNHNS; CDR2 reads SASEGT. Trimming at V came to 8 bases and at J to 7 bases, leaving 10 bases not matched to a gene. The CDR3 runs 15 residues. The CDR3 protein is CASGRGTGGNSPLHF. DNA of the CDR3: TGTGCCAGCGGGAGAGGGACAGGTGGGAATTCACCCCTCCACTTT.

V and J are TRBV3-1 and TRBJ2-5, with D perhaps given as TRBD1 or TRBD2 (5 bases each). Trimming left V 0 bases short and J 3 bases short, with 20 bases between. Germline CDR1 and CDR2: LGHDT and YNNKEL (reference sequence). CDR3 length: 18 amino acids. CDR3 in DNA: TGTGCCAGCAGCCAAGATCAGGGCGGGTGGCTAGAGGAAGAGACCCAGTACTTC. Translated: CASSQDQGGWLEEETQYF.

J is TRBJ1-2 and V is TRBV29-1; 7 positions match TRBD1. Germline CDR1 and CDR2: SQVTM and ANQGSEA. The CDR3 runs to 11 residues. V lost 6 bases to trimming and J lost 7 bases; unmatched junction nucleotides: 5. CDR3 DNA sequence: TGCAGCGTCGGTACAGGGGCTGGCTACACCTTC. As protein: CSVGTGAGYTF.

The genes are TRBV9 and TRBJ2-7, with TRBD1 as a possible D gene (5 bases). The CDR3 length is 15 residues. The V end was cut by 0 bases, the J end by 0 bases, with 10 bases between. CDR1 and CDR2 (germline): SGDLS, YYNGEE. The CDR3 here is CASSVGTGYSYEQYF. CDR3 nucleotide sequence: TGTGCCAGCAGCGTAGGCACAGGTTACTCCTACGAGCAGTACTTC.

This clonotype has only a few counts. The rearrangement links TRBV7-9 to TRBJ2-1; the D gene is possibly TRBD2 (6 bases). Germline V gene lookup returns CDR1 SEHNR and CDR2 FQNEAQ (reference sequence). This CDR3 contains 15 residues. Trimming shortened V by 3 bases and J by 2 bases, and 11 bases separated the two germline ends. The CDR3 here is CASSLVLATYNEQFF. The CDR3 DNA reads TGTGCCAGCAGCTTGGTACTAGCCACCTACAATGAGCAGTTCTTC.

This clonotype was seen at least ten times. The chain uses TRBV12-3 or TRBV12-4 and TRBJ2-5; D is unclear. The length of the CDR3 is 13 residues. Trimming shortened V by 3 bases and J by 2 bases, and 7 bases separated the two germline ends. CDR3 DNA: TGTGCCAGCAGTTTTGCCAGACAAGAGACCCAGTACTTC. This codes for CASSFARQETQYF.

This clonotype was observed many times. This chain links TRBV7-3 with TRBJ2-3; TRBD2 aligns across 9 bases. The germline gives CDR1 SGHTA, CDR2 FQGTGA. The ends lost 4 bases at V and 4 bases at J; junction bases unmatched: 6. This CDR3 contains 15 residues. The CDR3 DNA sequence: TGTGCCAGCAGCTCCAAGCGGGGGGAGGCAGATACGCAGTATTTT. Protein: CASSSKRGEADTQYF.

This clonotype was found a few times. This chain connects TRBV3-1 to TRBJ1-1; maybe TRBD1 (6 bases). From germline, CDR1 is LGHDT and CDR2 YNNKEL (reference sequence). The CDR3 sequence is 15 residues long. V lost 3 bases to trimming and J lost 3 bases, with 14 bases between them. The CDR3 loop is CASSQGGAGYTEAFF. The CDR3, as DNA: TGTGCCAGCAGCCAGGGGGGGGCTGGGTACACTGAAGCTTTCTTT.

The table lists this clonotype with a few counts. The J gene is TRBJ1-1, the V gene TRBV28; perhaps TRBD1 as D (6 bases). The CDR3 runs 14 residues. Germline V lookup: CDR1 MDHEN, CDR2 SYDVKM. Trimming took 5 bases from V and 5 from J, leaving 15 bases between them. CDR3 bases: TGTGCCAGCAGTGCAGGGGAAGAGAATACTGAAGCTTTCTTT. Protein product: CASSAGEENTEAFF.

This clonotype was observed a few times. This chain links TRBV2 with TRBJ1-2, with D possibly TRBD1 on 6 matching bases. Trimming shortened V by 2 bases and J by 0 bases, and 7 bases separated the two germline ends. This CDR3 is built from 14 residues. Germline V gives CDR1 SNHLY, CDR2 FYNNEI. As DNA, the CDR3 is TGTGCCAGCAGTGAACGGACAGCTAACTATGGCTACACCTTC. It encodes CASSERTANYGYTF.

This clonotype was seen at least ten times. This rearrangement joins TRBV9 to TRBJ1-1; 7 nucleotides align to TRBD1. Germline V gives CDR1 SGDLS, CDR2 YYNGEE. CDR3 length equals 15 residues. Trimming removed 3 bases from V and 1 base from J; junction bases left unmatched: 6. For the CDR3, the DNA is TGTGCCAGCAGCGGTAGACAGGGATCGAACACTGAAGCTTTCTTT. This codes for CASSGRQGSNTEAFF.